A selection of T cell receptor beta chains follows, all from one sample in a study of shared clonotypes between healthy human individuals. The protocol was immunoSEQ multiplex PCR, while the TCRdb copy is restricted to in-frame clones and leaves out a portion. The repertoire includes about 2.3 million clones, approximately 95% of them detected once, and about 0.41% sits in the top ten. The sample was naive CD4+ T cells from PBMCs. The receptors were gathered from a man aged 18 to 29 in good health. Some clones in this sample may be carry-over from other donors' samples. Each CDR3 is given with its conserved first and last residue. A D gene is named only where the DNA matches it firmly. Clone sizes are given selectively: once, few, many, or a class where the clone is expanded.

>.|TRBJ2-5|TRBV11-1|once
TGTGCCTCCGCCAGGGTTTACCAAGAGACCCAGTACTTC
CASARVYQETQYF
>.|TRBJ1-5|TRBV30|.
TGTGCCTGGAGGCTCGATAGCAATCAGCCCCAGCATTTT
CAWRLDSNQPQHF
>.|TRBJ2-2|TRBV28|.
TGTGCCAGCATAGTACCAGGGCACGGGGAGCTGTTTTTT
CASIVPGHGELFF
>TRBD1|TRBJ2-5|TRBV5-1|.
TGCGCCAGCAGCGTCCGACAGGGGCTCCAAGAGACCCAGTACTTC
CASSVRQGLQETQYF
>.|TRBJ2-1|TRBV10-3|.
TGTGCCATCAGTGAGGTAACTTCAGGATACAATGAGCAGTTCTTC
CAISEVTSGYNEQFF
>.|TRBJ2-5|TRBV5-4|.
TGTGCCAGCAGCCCCGGTGGGTTGTCCAGTAGAGGGGAGACCCAGTACTTC
CASSPGGLSSRGETQYF
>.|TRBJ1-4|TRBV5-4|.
TGTGCCAGCAGCCCCCACACAGGGTATAATGAAAAACTGTTTTTT
CASSPHTGYNEKLFF
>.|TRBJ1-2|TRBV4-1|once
TGCGCCAGCAGCCAACAACCGGGGGGGTTCTATGGCTACACCTTC
CASSQQPGGFYGYTF
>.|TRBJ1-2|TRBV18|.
TGTGCCAGCTCACAATCGACAGATCCCTATGGCTACACCTTC
CASSQSTDPYGYTF
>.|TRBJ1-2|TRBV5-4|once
TGTGCCAGCACGTCGGTAGGGAACTATGGCTACACCTTC
CASTSVGNYGYTF
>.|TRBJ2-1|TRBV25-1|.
TGTGCCAGCAGTGAAAGGGAAAATGAGCAGTTCTTC
CASSERENEQFF
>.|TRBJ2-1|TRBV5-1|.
TGCGCCAGCAGCTTAGGTGGAGAAAATGAGCAGTTCTTC
CASSLGGENEQFF
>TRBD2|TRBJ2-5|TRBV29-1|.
TGCAGCGTTAAGCCCAGACTAGCTAAAGAGACCCAGTACTTC
CSVKPRLAKETQYF
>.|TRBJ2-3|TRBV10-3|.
TGTGCCATCTCGGGCGGGGAGCGCACAGATACGCAGTATTTT
CAISGGERTDTQYF
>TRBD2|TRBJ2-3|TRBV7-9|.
TGTGCCAGCAGCTTACTATTCCAAACTAGCGGGAGCACAGATACGCAGTATTTT
CASSLLFQTSGSTDTQYF
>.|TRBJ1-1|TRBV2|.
TGTGCCAGCAGGGGGGACCCGAACACTGAAGCTTTCTTT
CASRGDPNTEAFF
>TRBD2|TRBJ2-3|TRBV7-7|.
TGTGCCAGCAGCGCGACTAGCGGACTGAACACAGATACGCAGTATTTT
CASSATSGLNTDTQYF
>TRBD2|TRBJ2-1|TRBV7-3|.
TGTGCCAGCAGCCCCCGGGGGGAACGGAATGAGCAGTTCTTC
CASSPRGERNEQFF
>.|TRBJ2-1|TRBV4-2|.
TGTGCCAGCAGCCCCAGCCCCGGACGCAACAATGAGCAGTTCTTC
CASSPSPGRNNEQFF
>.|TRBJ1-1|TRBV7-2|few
TGTGCCAGCAGCTTAGTACAGTACACTGAAGCTTTCTTT
CASSLVQYTEAFF
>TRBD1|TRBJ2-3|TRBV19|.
TGTGCCAGTAGTGTAACGGGACAGAGAACAGATACGCAGTATTTT
CASSVTGQRTDTQYF
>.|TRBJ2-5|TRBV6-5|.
TGTGCCAGCAGTTTCATCCCAGGGGCCCAAGAGACCCAGTACTTC
CASSFIPGAQETQYF
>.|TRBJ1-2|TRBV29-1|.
TGCAGCGTTGAATACCGGGGGGAAAGGGACTATGGCTACACCTTC
CSVEYRGERDYGYTF
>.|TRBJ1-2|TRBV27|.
TGTGCCAGCAGCTCTCTAGGGGGAGCCTATGGCTACACCTTC
CASSSLGGAYGYTF
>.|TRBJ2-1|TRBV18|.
TGTGCCAGCTCACCACGAGCGGTCTCCTACAATGAGCAGTTCTTC
CASSPRAVSYNEQFF
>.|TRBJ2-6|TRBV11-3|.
TGTGCCAGCAGCTTAGGTGGGGTACCGTCTGGGGCCAACGTCCTGACTTTC
CASSLGGVPSGANVLTF
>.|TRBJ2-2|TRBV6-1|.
TGTGCCGTCCGGGAGCCGAACACCGGGGAGCTGTTTTTT
CAVREPNTGELFF
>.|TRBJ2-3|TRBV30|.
TGTGCCTGGAAACAAGGGAGAGATACGCAGTATTTT
CAWKQGRDTQYF
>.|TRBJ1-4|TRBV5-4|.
TGTGCCAGCAGCAGCTTCAGGGGATCTGAAAAACTGTTTTTT
CASSSFRGSEKLFF
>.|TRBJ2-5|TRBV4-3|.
TGCGCCAGCAGCCAAGGGACGAGGCCCCTCCAAGAGACCCAGTACTTC
CASSQGTRPLQETQYF
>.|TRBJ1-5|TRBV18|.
TGTGCCAGCTCACCGGGTCTTAGTGGTCAGCCCCAGCATTTT
CASSPGLSGQPQHF